This passage covers 8 T cell receptor beta chains from one sample sequenced in a study of response to subunit inactivated influenza vaccine. TCRdb reprocessed the RT-PCR reads with MiXCR, giving one entry per CDR3 protein. The table lists 500,000 to 600,000 distinct CDR3 sequences, about 15% of them singletons. Material: CD4+ T cells sorted from PBMCs, obtained around 2 years after vaccination. Receptors originate from a man in his fifties or sixties who received an inactivated influenza vaccine.

The CDR3 DNA reads TGCAGTGCTAGGGCGGGGGGGCCGTCGGAGACCCAGTACTTC. It specifies CSARAGGPSETQYF. This sequence joins TRBV20-1 and TRBJ2-5; 9 positions match TRBD2. J was trimmed by 5 bases and V by 3 bases; bases with no gene match: 7. CDR3 length equals 14 residues. Germline lookup yields CDR1 DFQATT and CDR2 SNEGSKA (reference sequence).

This clonotype turned up a few times. The V call is TRBV5-1, the J call TRBJ2-5, with 13 bases matching TRBD2. V lost 2 bases and J lost 2; bases outside the gene matches: 6. The CDR3 loop spans 17 amino acids. CDR1 is SGHRS and CDR2 is YFSETQ in the germline V gene. CDR3 loop: CASSFTGTSGVQETQYF. CDR3 nucleotides: TGCGCCAGCAGCTTCACCGGGACTAGCGGGGTACAAGAGACCCAGTACTTC.

The chain employs TRBV6-1 and TRBJ2-5; D possibly corresponds to TRBD1 (5 bases). Germline values: CDR1 MNHNS, CDR2 SASEGT. The CDR3 runs to 14 residues. The V and J ends lost 2 bases and 1 base respectively, with 8 bases between them. CDR3: CASSEYTGQETQYF. The CDR3 DNA sequence: TGTGCCAGCAGTGAATACACAGGCCAAGAGACCCAGTACTTC.

This chain uses TRBV29-1 with TRBJ2-5, with 9 bases identical to TRBD1. The CDR3 sequence is 14 residues long. Germline CDR1 and CDR2: SQVTM and ANQGSEA. V gave up 4 bases and J gave up 1 base; unmatched junction bases: 4. The DNA for the CDR3 is TGCAGCGTTGTAACAGGGGGCTTCCAAGAGACCCAGTACTTC. It is translated as CSVVTGGFQETQYF.

The chain links TRBV29-1 to TRBJ2-4; TRBD1 is a possible D gene (6 bases). The CDR3 runs to 12 residues. Germline assignment: CDR1 SQVTM and CDR2 ANQGSEA. Trimming shortened V by 4 bases and J by 4 bases, and 8 bases separated the two germline ends. CDR3 DNA: TGCAGCGTTGGGGGGCAAAAAAACATTCAGTACTTC. The encoded protein is CSVGGQKNIQYF.

This clonotype was counted only a few times. V gene TRBV29-1 combines with J gene TRBJ1-2; D gene uncertain. V was shortened by 3 bases and J by 2 bases, with 7 bases between the two germline ends. CDR3 length: 12 residues. Per the germline V gene, CDR1 is SQVTM and CDR2 is ANQGSEA. CDR3 nucleotides: TGCAGCGTTGATTCGGGGAACTATGGCTACACCTTC. Its protein is CSVDSGNYGYTF.

This clonotype occurred many times. This chain links TRBV12-3 or TRBV12-4 with TRBJ1-2, with D possibly matching TRBD1 (5 bases). There are 13 residues in the CDR3. V dropped 2 bases and J dropped 8 bases, with 12 bases sitting between them. CDR3 nucleotides: TGTGCCAGCAGTTTAATGCAGGCAGGGGGCTACACCTTC. As protein: CASSLMQAGGYTF.

This clonotype was seen ten or more times. The rearrangement joins TRBV7-6 to TRBJ2-2; TRBD2 matches at 8 bases. The CDR3 spans 20 residues. Germline V gene lookup returns CDR1 SGHVS and CDR2 FNYEAQ. V was pared by 3 bases and J by 3 bases, with 18 bases of the junction left unmatched. CDR3 amino acids: CASSLFTTGGGSSYTGELFF. The CDR3 nucleotides are TGTGCCAGCAGCTTGTTTACCACCGGGGGGGGATCCTCTTACACCGGGGAGCTGTTTTTT.